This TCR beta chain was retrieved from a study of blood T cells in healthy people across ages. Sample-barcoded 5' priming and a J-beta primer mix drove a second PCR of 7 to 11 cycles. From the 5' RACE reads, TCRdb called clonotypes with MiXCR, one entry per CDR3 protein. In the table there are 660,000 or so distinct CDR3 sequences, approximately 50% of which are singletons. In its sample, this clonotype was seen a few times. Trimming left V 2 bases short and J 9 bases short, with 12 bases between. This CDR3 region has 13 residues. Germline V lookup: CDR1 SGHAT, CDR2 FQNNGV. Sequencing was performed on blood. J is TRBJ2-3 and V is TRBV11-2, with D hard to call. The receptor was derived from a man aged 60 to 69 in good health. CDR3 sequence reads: CASSLLSEGTQYF. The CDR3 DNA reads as TGTGCCAGCAGCTTACTGAGTGAAGGCACGCAGTATTTT.